These 32 T cell receptor beta chains were all obtained from the same sample, sequenced in a study of blood T cell repertoires in COVID-19. Assay: immunoSEQ multiplex PCR; the TCRdb copy retains only in-frame clones and omits some. The sample has 250,000 or so clones; about 73% are singletons. Source material: peripheral blood. The origin of the receptors is a woman of 80 years or more with acute or convalescent COVID-19.

The genes are TRBV4-3 and TRBJ1-1, with 7 bases identical to TRBD1. Germline V CDR1 and CDR2: LGHNA, YSLEER. The CDR3 contains 15 residues. V shed 0 bases and J 3 bases; nucleotides not matched to a gene: 4. The CDR3 region is CASSQDWQGDTEAFF. The CDR3 DNA is TGCGCCAGCAGCCAAGATTGGCAGGGGGACACTGAAGCTTTCTTT.

This clone has only one observation. This rearrangement joins TRBV11-2 to TRBJ2-1; possibly TRBD2 for D (6 bases). The CDR3 covers 16 residues. Trimming cost V 1 base and J 1 base, with 11 bases left between them. Germline CDR1 is SGHAT and CDR2 is FQNNGV. In DNA form, the CDR3 reads TGTGCCAGCAGCTTAGTTTGGGCGGGATCCTACAATGAGCAGTTCTTC. This codes for CASSLVWAGSYNEQFF.

Only one count was recorded for this clone. The chain has TRBV2 and TRBJ2-7, with TRBD2 matching 7 bases. V trimming: 5 bases; J trimming: 3 bases; junction bases outside the gene matches: 13. Germline V gives CDR1 SNHLY, CDR2 FYNNEI. The CDR3 runs 16 residues. The CDR3 sequence is CASSIQSGGSSYEQYF. For the CDR3, the DNA is TGTGCCAGCAGTATACAATCGGGCGGGAGTAGCTACGAGCAGTACTTC. Drawing the rest from reference TRBV2 and TRBJ2-7, the complete variable domain is EPEVTQTPSHQVTQMGQEVILRCVPISNHLYFYWYRQILGQKVEFLVSFYNNEISEKSEIFDDQFSVERPDGSNFTLKIRSTKLEDSAMYFCASSIQSGGSSYEQYFGPGTRLTVT.

The chain couples TRBV19 to TRBJ2-2; 8 nucleotides align to TRBD1. Per germline, CDR1 LNHDA and CDR2 SQIVND (reference sequence). V shed 7 bases and J 0 bases; nucleotides not matched to a gene: 4. This CDR3 spans 15 amino acids. The CDR3 sequence: CASKQGATNTGELFF. DNA for the CDR3: TGTGCCAGTAAGCAGGGGGCCACGAACACCGGGGAGCTGTTTTTT. Complete variable domain (other parts from reference TRBV19 and TRBJ2-2): DGGITQSPKYLFRKEGQNVTLSCEQNLNHDAMYWYRQDPGQGLRLIYYSQIVNDFQKGDIAEGYSVSREKKESFPLTVTSAQKNPTAFYLCASKQGATNTGELFFGEGSRLTVL.

The J gene is TRBJ2-2, the V gene TRBV4-1, with D perhaps matching TRBD2 (5 bases). The ends were cut back, 4 bases at V and 1 base at J, with 10 bases in the middle. The CDR3 spans 15 residues. From germline, CDR1 is MGHRA and CDR2 YSYEKL. In DNA, the CDR3 is TGCGCCAGCAGCCTCCTAGCTGGGAACACCGGGGAGCTGTTTTTT. It is translated as CASSLLAGNTGELFF.

J is TRBJ2-7 and V is TRBV7-2; 8 nucleotides agree with TRBD1. The length of the CDR3 is 15 residues. In germline, CDR1 is SGHTA, CDR2 FQGNSA. V dropped 5 bases and J dropped 0; count of bases not matched to a gene: 6. The CDR3 protein is CASSGGQVLSYEQYF. Written as DNA, the CDR3 is TGTGCCAGCAGCGGGGGACAGGTCCTCTCCTACGAGCAGTACTTC.

This clone was counted many times. V and J are TRBV7-9 and TRBJ1-2, with 7 bases that match TRBD1. Germline assignment: CDR1 SEHNR and CDR2 FQNEAQ (reference sequence). Trimming at V came to 4 bases and at J to 2 bases, leaving 10 bases not matched to a gene. The CDR3 spans 16 residues. Written as DNA, the CDR3 is TGTGCCAGCAGCTCCTCGGGGATACAGGGGAACTATGGCTACACCTTC. Amino acid sequence: CASSSSGIQGNYGYTF.

V usage is TRBV12-2 and J usage is TRBJ1-1. TRBV12-2 is a listed pseudogene. The CDR3 extends over 13 amino acids. The CDR3 DNA follows: TGTGCAAGTCGCCCCCGGGAGAACACTGAAGCTTTCTTT. This sequence encodes CASRPRENTEAFF.

V and J are TRBV24-1 and TRBJ2-3; 7 nucleotides line up with TRBD2. The V gene's germline CDR1 is KGHDR and CDR2 SFDVKD. Trimming at V came to 6 bases and at J to 4 bases, leaving 6 bases not matched to a gene. The CDR3 extends over 14 amino acids. The CDR3: CATSPSGPSDTQYF. In nucleotides, the CDR3 is TGTGCCACCAGTCCTAGCGGTCCTTCAGATACGCAGTATTTT.

The chain links TRBV6-5 to TRBJ1-2; D is possibly TRBD1 (6 bases). The CDR3 consists of 15 residues. CDR1 and CDR2 from the germline V gene are MNHEY and SVGAGI. Trimming took off 6 bases at V and 0 bases at J, with 14 bases between the two ends. The CDR3 spells CASRPTGQPNYGYTF. CDR3 nucleotide sequence: TGTGCCAGCAGACCTACCGGACAGCCTAACTATGGCTACACCTTC.

J is TRBJ2-3 and V is TRBV6-1; 9 bases match TRBD2. The trim removed 0 bases at V and 4 bases at J, leaving 5 bases unmatched. This CDR3 spans 16 amino acids. Germline V gene lookup returns CDR1 MNHNS and CDR2 SASEGT. CDR3 amino acids: CASSEAVAGDSDTQYF. The CDR3 DNA reads as TGTGCCAGCAGTGAAGCGGTAGCGGGGGACTCAGATACGCAGTATTTT.

This rearrangement joins TRBV10-3 to TRBJ2-7; 10 positions match TRBD1. CDR3 length equals 14 residues. Germline V gene lookup returns CDR1 ENHRY and CDR2 SYGVKD. Unmatched junction bases numbered 2, after V lost 2 bases and J lost 4 bases. The CDR3 loop reads CAISEAGQGYEQYF. The CDR3 coding sequence is TGTGCCATCAGTGAGGCGGGACAGGGGTACGAGCAGTACTTC.

V usage is TRBV3-1 (or the pseudogene TRBV3-2) and J usage is TRBJ2-5; 7 bases line up with TRBD1. The CDR3 sequence is 14 residues long. The ends lost 2 bases at V and 5 bases at J; junction bases unmatched: 5. Germline V gene sequence: CDR1 LGHDT, CDR2 YNNKEL (reference sequence). In DNA form, the CDR3 reads TGTGCCAGCAGCCAACAGGGGGTCAGGGAGACCCAGTACTTC. Translation gives CASSQQGVRETQYF.

This rearrangement joins TRBV30 to TRBJ1-2; maybe TRBD1 (5 bases). Germline V gene lookup returns CDR1 GTSNPN and CDR2 SVGIG (reference sequence). Deletions cut 2 bases from V and 8 bases from J, with 12 bases between. The CDR3 sequence is 12 residues long. The CDR3 here is CAWSPAGKGYTF. The CDR3 DNA reads as TGTGCCTGGAGTCCGGCAGGGAAGGGCTACACCTTC.

The chain carries TRBV6-5 and TRBJ1-1; 7 bases line up with TRBD1. Germline V gene lookup returns CDR1 MNHEY and CDR2 SVGAGI. There are 14 residues in the CDR3. The trim removed 6 bases at V and 7 bases at J, leaving 11 bases unmatched. CDR3 in DNA: TGTGCCAGCAGCAAGGGGGCCGATGGTAGTGAAGCTTTCTTT. This translates into CASSKGADGSEAFF.

This clone has only a few counts. The chain employs TRBV7-2 and TRBJ2-5; 7 nucleotides line up with TRBD2. The CDR3 length is 16 residues. J lost 5 bases, V lost 5 bases, and 14 bases had no gene match. Germline assignment: CDR1 SGHTA and CDR2 FQGNSA. The CDR3 spells CASSPTDLQGGETQYF. Written as DNA, the CDR3 is TGTGCCAGCAGCCCTACTGACCTCCAGGGAGGGGAGACCCAGTACTTC.

V gene TRBV6-6 combines with J gene TRBJ2-7; D is perhaps TRBD1 (6 bases). Trimming took 4 bases from V and 3 from J, leaving 10 bases between them. The CDR3 is 13 residues long. In germline, CDR1 is MNHNY, CDR2 SVGAGI (reference sequence). The CDR3 loop reads CASSLGHRYEQYF. The CDR3 nucleotides are TGTGCCAGCAGTTTGGGACATCGCTACGAGCAGTACTTC.

This clone was recorded once. J is TRBJ2-3 and V is TRBV5-4; 11 nucleotides line up with TRBD2. J lost 2 bases, V lost 3 bases, and 8 bases had no gene match. Germline-derived CDR1 and CDR2 are SGHNT and YYREEE (reference sequence). CDR3 size: 17 residues. CDR3 sequence (DNA): TGTGCCAGCAGCTCTAGGCTAGCGGGGGGAAACACAGATACGCAGTATTTT. It specifies CASSSRLAGGNTDTQYF.

With respect to this clone: Distinct nucleotide sequences in the sample also encode this CDR3. The chain links TRBV24-1 to TRBJ2-3; a possible D gene is TRBD1 (7 bases). The CDR3 spans 13 residues. Trimming shortened V by 7 bases and J by 1 base, and 8 bases separated the two germline ends. Germline assignment: CDR1 KGHDR and CDR2 SFDVKD. CDR3 DNA sequence: TGTGCCACCAGCAGGGGGGGCACAGATACGCAGTATTTT. Its protein product is CATSRGGTDTQYF.

The V gene is TRBV6-6, the J gene TRBJ1-1; 10 bases line up with TRBD1. Germline V gene sequence: CDR1 MNHNY, CDR2 SVGAGI (reference sequence). Trimming cost V 5 bases and J 4 bases; bases outside gene matches: 4. The CDR3 contains 14 residues. This CDR3 is CASSLGQGVTEAFF. For the CDR3, the DNA is TGTGCCAGCAGTCTCGGACAGGGGGTCACTGAAGCTTTCTTT.

The gene calls are TRBV27 and TRBJ1-2; 9 bases match TRBD1. The CDR3 is 15 amino acids. The trim removed 5 bases at V and 2 bases at J, leaving 6 bases unmatched. Germline CDR1 reads MNHEY; CDR2 reads SMNVEV (reference sequence). The CDR3, as DNA: TGTGCCAGCAGTCACGGGACAGGGACCAACTATGGCTACACCTTC. Its protein is CASSHGTGTNYGYTF.

This chain connects TRBV15 to TRBJ1-3, with no clear D. This CDR3 is 15 amino acids long. Deletions cut 0 bases from V and 0 bases from J, with 6 bases between. The germline CDR1 and CDR2 sequences are LNHNV and YYDKDF (reference sequence). The CDR3 loop reads CATSRDRFSGNTIYF. CDR3 DNA sequence: TGTGCCACCAGCAGAGACAGGTTCTCTGGAAACACCATATATTTT.

For the CDR3, the DNA is TGTGCCAGCACTTTAGCGGGAGTAGATACGCAGTATTTT. Residues: CASTLAGVDTQYF. The chain joins TRBV5-4 to TRBJ2-3; TRBD2 matches 9 bases. Trimming took 6 bases from V and 5 from J; bases not matched to a gene: 4. The germline gives CDR1 SGHNT, CDR2 YYREEE (reference sequence). The CDR3 is 13 residues long.

This clone was picked up a small number of times. This rearrangement joins TRBV29-1 to TRBJ2-3, with 7 bases matching TRBD1. The V gene end was trimmed by 6 bases and the J gene end by 1 base; junction bases not matched to a gene: 1. The CDR3 is 12 amino acids. Germline V lookup: CDR1 SQVTM, CDR2 ANQGSEA. CDR3 sequence reads: CSVGQGTDTQYF. The CDR3 coding sequence is TGCAGCGTAGGACAGGGCACAGATACGCAGTATTTT.

The rearrangement uses TRBV12-3 or TRBV12-4 and TRBJ1-6, with a weak D call TRBD1 (5 bases). Deletions cut 7 bases from V and 7 bases from J, with 8 bases between. This CDR3 comprises 12 residues. Here the CDR3 DNA reads TGTGCCAGCACCGGGGGGAATTCACCCCTCCACTTT. Amino acid sequence: CASTGGNSPLHF.

CDR3 amino acids: CASSQEAGLAGGTYNEQFF. In nucleotides, the CDR3 is TGCGCCAGCAGCCAAGAAGCGGGACTAGCGGGAGGAACCTACAATGAGCAGTTCTTC. The chain links TRBV4-1 to TRBJ2-1, with 15 bases lining up with TRBD2. Unmatched junction bases numbered 5, after V lost 0 bases and J lost 2 bases. This CDR3 region has 19 residues. Per the germline V gene, CDR1 is MGHRA and CDR2 is YSYEKL.

This clone has just one count. This chain connects TRBV5-1 to TRBJ1-4; a possible D gene is TRBD1 (5 bases). In germline, CDR1 is SGHRS, CDR2 YFSETQ. The CDR3 totals 17 residues. Trimming removed 3 bases from V and 3 bases from J, with 18 bases in between. CDR3 bases: TGCGCCAGCAGCTCCTTTGGGGGGAAAGACGCTAATGAAAAACTGTTTTTT. The encoded protein is CASSSFGGKDANEKLFF.

V is TRBV3-1 (or the pseudogene TRBV3-2) and J is TRBJ1-1; D might be TRBD1 (6 bases). V was trimmed by 4 bases and J by 8 bases, leaving 20 bases between them. The CDR3 contains 15 residues. Germline CDR1 and CDR2: LGHDT and YNNKEL (reference sequence). The CDR3 here is CASSLLRALGTEAFF. CDR3 nucleotide sequence: TGTGCCAGCAGCCTCCTTCGCGCCCTAGGGACAGAAGCTTTCTTT.

The chain uses TRBV30 and TRBJ1-5, with TRBD1 identical over 7 bases. This CDR3 has 13 residues. CDR1 is GTSNPN and CDR2 is SVGIG in the germline V gene (reference sequence). Trimming cost V 4 bases and J 3 bases; bases outside gene matches: 3. The DNA for the CDR3 is TGTGCCTGGACACAGGGGTTCAATCAGCCCCAGCATTTT. Encoded protein: CAWTQGFNQPQHF.

The gene calls are TRBV5-6 and TRBJ1-2; the D is unclear. This CDR3 contains 16 residues. Per germline, CDR1 SGHDT and CDR2 YYEEEE. V was trimmed by 1 base and J by 3 bases, leaving 16 bases between them. This CDR3 is CASSLFFLETYYGYTF. Written as DNA, the CDR3 is TGTGCCAGCAGCTTGTTCTTTCTGGAGACTTACTATGGCTACACCTTC.

The chain combines TRBV18 with TRBJ2-2; D unclear. The CDR3 covers 14 residues. Trimming pared 4 bases from V and 1 base from J, leaving 7 bases between. Per germline, CDR1 KGHSH and CDR2 LQKENI. Here the CDR3 reads CASSLSKNTGELFF. CDR3 bases: TGTGCCAGCTCACTGAGTAAGAACACCGGGGAGCTGTTTTTT.

The J gene is TRBJ2-7, the V gene TRBV19; 7 positions match TRBD1. The CDR3 runs to 14 residues. V lost 7 bases and J lost 1; bases outside the gene matches: 7. Germline V CDR1 and CDR2: LNHDA, SQIVND (reference sequence). DNA for the CDR3: TGTGCCAGTACCCGGACAGGAACATCCTACGAGCAGTACTTC. Its protein is CASTRTGTSYEQYF.